These 11 T cell receptor beta chains share one sample of origin, sequenced in a study of blood T cell repertoires in COVID-19. Sequencing was performed with immunoSEQ multiplex PCR; in TCRdb, only in-frame clones are kept and a portion is missing. The table includes about 89,000 clones, just under 80% detected once. Sequencing was carried out using peripheral blood. The source is a man aged 70-80 years with COVID-19, enrolled during active disease.

The J gene is TRBJ2-3, the V gene TRBV14, with D uncertain. The V end was cut by 2 bases, the J end by 2 bases, with 11 bases between. Germline CDR1 and CDR2: SGHDN and FVKESK. This CDR3 comprises 15 residues. The CDR3 nucleotides are TGTGCCAGCAGCCAAAACCCAAGCTACACAGATACGCAGTATTTT. It yields the protein CASSQNPSYTDTQYF.

V gene TRBV28 combines with J gene TRBJ2-3, with 7 bases fitting TRBD2. The V segment lost 3 bases and the J segment 2 bases; nucleotides outside the gene matches: 5. There are 15 residues in the CDR3. The germline CDR1 and CDR2 sequences are MDHEN and SYDVKM. The CDR3 coding sequence is TGTGCCAGCAGTTTGCGGGAGCGCGTCACAGATACGCAGTATTTT. It codes for CASSLRERVTDTQYF.

This sequence joins TRBV5-1 and TRBJ1-1; no reliable D call. This CDR3 contains 15 residues. Trimming stripped 0 bases from V and 1 base from J, with 10 bases between. The germline V gene encodes CDR1 SGHRS and CDR2 YFSETQ. The CDR3 region has the DNA TGCGCCAGCAGCTTGGGGCATCTGTCGAACACTGAAGCTTTCTTT. It codes for CASSLGHLSNTEAFF.

The chain recombines TRBV5-6 with TRBJ2-7; D possibly corresponds to TRBD1 (5 bases). This CDR3 comprises 15 residues. Per the germline V gene, CDR1 is SGHDT and CDR2 is YYEEEE. V was trimmed by 5 bases and J by 10 bases, leaving 25 bases between them. The CDR3 sequence is CASSSGKGRRISQYF. In DNA, the CDR3 is TGTGCCAGCAGTTCCGGTAAGGGGCGCCGGATCTCTCAGTACTTC.

The chain is built from TRBV28 and TRBJ1-2; 9 bases map to TRBD1. This CDR3 is built from 15 residues. Germline V gene sequence: CDR1 MDHEN, CDR2 SYDVKM. V gave up 5 bases and J gave up 4 bases; unmatched junction bases: 8. The CDR3 bases are TGTGCCAGCAGTCCGGGACAGGGAATTCCCTATGGCTACACCTTC. This codes for CASSPGQGIPYGYTF.

The gene calls are TRBV3-1 (or the pseudogene TRBV3-2) and TRBJ2-2, with D perhaps matching TRBD1 (6 bases). Germline V gives CDR1 LGHDT, CDR2 YNNKEL (reference sequence). V was trimmed by 4 bases and J by 0 bases, leaving 12 bases between them. The CDR3 is 16 amino acids. Here the CDR3 reads CASSLSAGANTGELFF. The CDR3 nucleotides read TGTGCCAGCAGCCTCTCGGCAGGGGCGAACACCGGGGAGCTGTTTTTT.

The CDR3 DNA reads as TGTGCCAGCAGTGGGCTGGGGGGTGGTGAGCAGTTCTTC. It codes for CASSGLGGGEQFF. The rearrangement uses TRBV12-3 or TRBV12-4 and TRBJ2-1; tentative D call: TRBD2 (6 bases). This CDR3 contains 13 residues. Trimming took 5 bases from V and 9 from J, leaving 14 bases between them.

The CDR3 DNA follows: TGTGCCAGCAGCCCCGGACAGGGGGCGCAGGGTATCCCGCCTAACTATGGCTACACCTTC. It codes for CASSPGQGAQGIPPNYGYTF. The chain is built from TRBV11-3 and TRBJ1-2; 11 bases agree with TRBD1. The length of the CDR3 is 20 residues. J lost 0 bases, V lost 5 bases, and 17 bases had no gene match. CDR1 is SGHNT, CDR2 YENEEA, per germline.

CDR3 coding DNA: TGTGCCAGTAGTTTAGTTTTAGCGGGGGAACGATACCAAAAAGGCACAGATACGCAGTATTTT. As protein: CASSLVLAGERYQKGTDTQYF. This chain links TRBV19 with TRBJ2-3; 9 nucleotides align to TRBD2. J was trimmed by 1 base and V by 5 bases; bases with no gene match: 22. The CDR3 totals 21 residues. Germline values: CDR1 LNHDA, CDR2 SQIVND (reference sequence).

V is TRBV7-9 and J is TRBJ1-4, with no clear D. V was clipped by 5 bases and J by 8 bases, with 15 bases between them. The CDR3 is made up of 14 amino acids. The V gene's germline CDR1 is SEHNR and CDR2 FQNEAQ (reference sequence). CDR3 in DNA: TGTGCCAGCAGCCCCACGGGTGTGTGGGAAAAACTGTTTTTT. Translating gives CASSPTGVWEKLFF.

As for this clone: A read error may account for a junction end that differs from germline. This rearrangement joins TRBV7-7 to TRBJ2-1; 12 bases line up with TRBD2. Germline lookup yields CDR1 SSHAT and CDR2 FNYEAQ (reference sequence). The CDR3 spans 15 residues. The CDR3 reads CASSSLAGGKDEQFF. The CDR3 region has the DNA TGTGCTAGCAGTTCCCTAGCGGGGGGGAAGGATGAGCAGTTCTTC.